This T cell receptor beta chain was profiled in a study of T cells after yellow fever vaccination. Trimming removed 3 bases from V and 5 bases from J, with 11 bases in between. CDR1 and CDR2 (germline): LGHDT, YNNKEL (reference sequence). There are 14 residues in the CDR3. Using its own MiXCR run on the 5' RACE reads, TCRdb lists one record per CDR3 protein. The table records about 350,000 distinct CDR3 sequences, 7% to 10% of them present only once. In its sample, this clonotype was seen a few times. The sequencing used PBMCs, collected roughly 46 days after the first yellow fever vaccination. This chain uses TRBV3-1 with TRBJ1-5, with D possibly being TRBD1 (6 bases). The sequence was obtained from a man younger than 30 who received the YFV17D yellow fever vaccine. The CDR3 region is CASSHPGTYQPQHF. The CDR3 nucleotides read TGTGCCAGCAGCCACCCGGGGACATATCAGCCCCAGCATTTT.